This entry lists 26 T cell receptor beta chains sequenced from one sample in a study of shared clonotypes between healthy human individuals. Libraries were prepared by immunoSEQ multiplex PCR; TCRdb keeps only in-frame clonotypes and omits some of them. The sample records about 2.1 million clones, approximately 94% being singletons. In the naive CD8 group, cells lacked CD45RO and were positively selected for CCR7, so terminally differentiated effector memory CD45RA+ cells were left out. Sequenced sample: naive CD8+ T cells from PBMCs. The receptors were gathered from a man aged 18 to 29 in good health. Some clones in this sample may be carry-over from other donors' samples.

This clone was seen a handful of times. This chain links TRBV9 with TRBJ1-5, with D perhaps matching TRBD1 (6 bases). The CDR3 is 17 amino acids. V lost 4 bases and J lost 0, with 17 bases in between. CDR1 is SGDLS and CDR2 is YYNGEE in the germline V gene. Here the CDR3 reads CASSPYPGEDSNQPQHF. CDR3 nucleotides: TGTGCCAGCAGCCCATACCCAGGGGAAGATAGCAATCAGCCCCAGCATTTT.

Concerning this clone itself: Other DNA sequences from this sample encode an identical CDR3 as well. This sequence joins TRBV19 and TRBJ2-7, with D perhaps matching TRBD1 (5 bases). With 2 bases removed from V and 2 bases from J, the gap between germline ends came to 7 bases. The germline CDR1 and CDR2 sequences are LNHDA and SQIVND (reference sequence). This CDR3 contains 13 residues. In DNA form, the CDR3 reads TGTGCCAGTAGTATATCCAGGGCCTACGAGCAGTACTTC. This gives the protein CASSISRAYEQYF. Based on the CDR3 plus reference TRBV19 and TRBJ2-7, the full variable domain is DGGITQSPKYLFRKEGQNVTLSCEQNLNHDAMYWYRQDPGQGLRLIYYSQIVNDFQKGDIAEGYSVSREKKESFPLTVTSAQKNPTAFYLCASSISRAYEQYFGPGTRLTVT.

The chain recombines TRBV7-8 with TRBJ2-5; D gene ambiguous. V was pared by 1 base and J by 5 bases, with 14 bases between. The CDR3 loop spans 15 amino acids. Germline CDR1 and CDR2: SGHVS and FQNEAQ. This CDR3 reads CASSLEVGLWETQYF. CDR3 coding DNA: TGTGCCAGCAGCTTAGAGGTGGGTCTATGGGAGACCCAGTACTTC.

The rearrangement uses TRBV27 and TRBJ1-5; a weak D match, TRBD1 (6 bases). This CDR3 has 14 residues. Between the trimmed V and J ends, which lost 1 base and 4 bases, there was a span of 8 bases. Germline CDR1 is MNHEY and CDR2 is SMNVEV (reference sequence). The CDR3 sequence is CASSLWGPNQPQHF. The CDR3 DNA follows: TGTGCCAGCAGTTTATGGGGGCCGAATCAGCCCCAGCATTTT.

This chain connects TRBV5-4 to TRBJ2-3, with D possibly being TRBD1 (5 bases). V was shortened by 7 bases and J by 7 bases, with 16 bases between the two germline ends. The CDR3 is 13 amino acids. Germline CDR1 SGHNT, CDR2 YYREEE (reference sequence). CDR3 in amino acids: CASLRADSNTQYF. In nucleotides, the CDR3 is TGTGCCAGCCTCCGAGCAGACAGTAATACGCAGTATTTT.

V usage is TRBV10-3 and J usage is TRBJ2-7, with 7 positions matching TRBD1. In germline, CDR1 is ENHRY, CDR2 SYGVKD. The J segment lost 3 bases and the V segment lost 6 bases, leaving 11 bases of the junction unmatched. CDR3 length equals 15 residues. The CDR3: CAIRGFGTVDYEQYF. The CDR3 DNA reads as TGTGCCATCAGGGGCTTCGGGACAGTTGACTACGAGCAGTACTTC.

V and J are TRBV5-4 and TRBJ2-1, with D uncertain. Trimming cost V 0 bases and J 0 bases, with 10 bases left between them. The CDR3 has 16 residues. CDR1 and CDR2 from the germline V gene are SGHNT and YYREEE (reference sequence). In DNA, the CDR3 is TGTGCCAGCAGCTTGGAAACATTCAGCTCCTACAATGAGCAGTTCTTC. This translates into CASSLETFSSYNEQFF.

CDR3 in DNA: TGTGCCACCAGAGAGGGGGCGCGGGAGCAGTACTTC. Its translation: CATREGAREQYF. The chain combines TRBV15 with TRBJ2-7, with 7 nucleotides matching TRBD1. The CDR3 sequence is 12 residues long. Trimming cost V 6 bases and J 7 bases; bases outside gene matches: 6. CDR1 and CDR2 (germline): LNHNV, YYDKDF (reference sequence).

The chain links TRBV28 to TRBJ2-7; D is uncertain. There are 14 residues in the CDR3. Germline values: CDR1 MDHEN, CDR2 SYDVKM. V was pared by 3 bases and J by 3 bases, with 12 bases between. CDR3 DNA sequence: TGTGCCAGCAGTTTGGCTAACTTTTACTACGAGCAGTACTTC. The encoded protein is CASSLANFYYEQYF.

This clone was seen only once. The V call is TRBV28, the J call TRBJ1-1, with TRBD1 matching 10 bases. Germline V gene data show CDR1 as MDHEN and CDR2 as SYDVKM. V was clipped by 6 bases and J by 9 bases; unmatched bases: 7. The CDR3 consists of 13 residues. CDR3 loop: CASRKGTGDQAFF. As DNA, the CDR3 is TGTGCCAGCAGGAAAGGGACAGGGGATCAAGCTTTCTTT.

J is TRBJ2-2 and V is TRBV5-1; TRBD1 agrees at 7 bases. CDR3 length: 16 amino acids. V lost 4 bases to trimming and J lost 8 bases; unmatched junction nucleotides: 14. The germline V gene encodes CDR1 SGHRS and CDR2 YFSETQ. The DNA of the CDR3 is TGCGCCAGCAGCATAGGGACAGCAGTCCACTTGGGGGAGCTGTTTTTT. This codes for CASSIGTAVHLGELFF.

The rearrangement joins TRBV7-9 to TRBJ2-1; D not resolved. The CDR3 contains 15 residues. Germline CDR1 is SEHNR and CDR2 is FQNEAQ (reference sequence). Trimming left V 1 base short and J 4 bases short, with 11 bases between. The CDR3 region is CASSLVGVVYNEQFF. CDR3 sequence (DNA): TGTGCCAGCAGCTTAGTGGGTGTAGTGTACAATGAGCAGTTCTTC.

The chain is built from TRBV18 and TRBJ2-3, with 9 bases lining up with TRBD2. The CDR3 has 16 residues. Germline V gives CDR1 KGHSH, CDR2 LQKENI. V gave up 0 bases and J gave up 4 bases; unmatched junction bases: 5. DNA of the CDR3: TGTGCCAGCTCACCACCCCTAGCGGGAATTTCAGATACGCAGTATTTT. Its translation is CASSPPLAGISDTQYF.

This chain joins TRBV15 and TRBJ2-7; the D call may be TRBD1 or TRBD2 (5 bases each). The CDR3 is 15 residues long. The ends were cut back, 0 bases at V and 7 bases at J, with 16 bases in the middle. CDR1 and CDR2 (germline): LNHNV, YYDKDF (reference sequence). CDR3 sequence: CATSRDSRGRGEQYF. CDR3 sequence (DNA): TGTGCCACCAGCAGAGATTCAAGGGGTAGAGGGGAGCAGTACTTC.

The chain combines TRBV9 with TRBJ1-1; perhaps TRBD1 as D (5 bases). The CDR3 loop spans 18 amino acids. Germline loops: CDR1 SGDLS, CDR2 YYNGEE. The V gene lost 4 bases and the J gene lost 1 base, with 23 bases spanning the gap. CDR3 loop: CASSSNPSREAPNTEAFF. CDR3 nucleotides: TGTGCCAGCAGCTCCAACCCCTCCAGGGAGGCCCCGAACACTGAAGCTTTCTTT.

This clone was seen once. The V and J genes are TRBV4-1 and TRBJ2-7, with 7 bases that match TRBD1. V lost 3 bases to trimming and J lost 3 bases; unmatched junction nucleotides: 8. The CDR3 has 15 residues. CDR1 and CDR2 from the germline V gene are MGHRA and YSYEKL. The CDR3 sequence: CASSQRGQGDYEQYF. In nucleotides, the CDR3 is TGCGCCAGCAGCCAGAGGGGGCAGGGGGACTACGAGCAGTACTTC.

This clone is a singleton in its sample. This chain connects TRBV9 to TRBJ2-7; a weak D match, TRBD1 (6 bases). Germline V CDR1 and CDR2: SGDLS, YYNGEE. The CDR3 has 14 amino acids. Trimming took off 4 bases at V and 3 bases at J, with 14 bases between the two ends. The CDR3 nucleotides read TGTGCCAGCAGCCCAGGGGACGGAATCTACGAGCAGTACTTC. Translation: CASSPGDGIYEQYF. Filled out from reference TRBV9 and TRBJ2-7, the complete variable domain reads DSGVTQTPKHLITATGQRVTLRCSPRSGDLSVYWYQQSLDQGLQFLIQYYNGEERAKGNILERFSAQQFPDLHSELNLSSLELGDSALYFCASSPGDGIYEQYFGPGTRLTVT.

The chain is built from TRBV2 and TRBJ1-3, with D tentatively TRBD1 (6 bases). V was clipped by 2 bases and J by 2 bases, with 10 bases between them. Germline CDR1 SNHLY, CDR2 FYNNEI. This CDR3 contains 15 residues. The DNA of the CDR3 is TGTGCCAGCAGTGAATACCCAGGGGCTGGAAACACCATATATTTT. Amino acids: CASSEYPGAGNTIYF.

The V and J genes are TRBV2 and TRBJ2-1, with a possible D match to TRBD2 (5 bases). Per the germline V gene, CDR1 is SNHLY and CDR2 is FYNNEI. The CDR3 loop spans 17 amino acids. V was cut by 3 bases and J by 0 bases, with 15 bases left in between. The CDR3 nucleotides read TGTGCCAGCAGTGATGCGGCTAGCCGGAGCTCCTACAATGAGCAGTTCTTC. Protein: CASSDAASRSSYNEQFF.

This clone was found once. This sample includes further DNA sequences coding for the same CDR3. V and J are TRBV27 and TRBJ2-3; D unclear. The CDR3 spans 13 residues. The germline CDR1 and CDR2 sequences are MNHEY and SMNVEV (reference sequence). V lost 8 bases and J 4 bases, leaving 13 bases between the germline ends. CDR3 sequence: CASSPRGADTQYF. The CDR3 nucleotides are TGTGCCAGCTCCCCCCGTGGGGCAGATACGCAGTATTTT.

This clone was seen a single time. This chain connects TRBV19 to TRBJ2-1; D is perhaps TRBD2 (6 bases). The CDR3 has 12 residues. Germline assignment: CDR1 LNHDA and CDR2 SQIVND (reference sequence). Trimming shortened V by 6 bases and J by 7 bases, and 10 bases separated the two germline ends. CDR3 DNA: TGTGCCAGTAGAGCCCTAGCGAATGAGCAGTTCTTC. Its translation: CASRALANEQFF.

This clone was picked up one time. The chain combines TRBV19 with TRBJ2-7; TRBD2 agrees at 13 bases. CDR3 size: 18 residues. The germline CDR1 and CDR2 sequences are LNHDA and SQIVND (reference sequence). J gave up 1 base and V 3 bases, and 9 bases lay outside the gene matches. The CDR3 nucleotides read TGTGCCAGTAGTATTGGACTAGCGGGAGAGTTTTATTCCTACGAGCAGTACTTC. Encoded protein: CASSIGLAGEFYSYEQYF.

Notes on this clone: The identical CDR3 is also encoded by other nucleotide sequences in the sample. The chain is built from TRBV28 and TRBJ2-2; D gene uncertain. The length of the CDR3 is 14 residues. V lost 5 bases, J lost 1 base, and 8 bases lay in between. Looked up from germline, CDR1 is MDHEN and CDR2 is SYDVKM. The DNA for the CDR3 is TGTGCCAGCAGTATCTCAGGGAACACCGGGGAGCTGTTTTTT. Amino acids: CASSISGNTGELFF.

The J gene is TRBJ1-1, the V gene TRBV27, with TRBD1 as a possible D gene (6 bases). The V gene lost 4 bases and the J gene lost 4 bases, with 13 bases spanning the gap. The CDR3 consists of 14 residues. The germline CDR1 and CDR2 sequences are MNHEY and SMNVEV (reference sequence). DNA of the CDR3: TGTGCCAGCAGTTACCGTCGGGGGGCCACTGAAGCTTTCTTT. It codes for CASSYRRGATEAFF.

The chain is built from TRBV7-8 and TRBJ2-5; TRBD2 agrees at 12 bases. This CDR3 comprises 17 residues. Germline CDR1 is SGHVS and CDR2 is FQNEAQ. Unmatched junction bases numbered 8, after V lost 6 bases and J lost 0 bases. The CDR3 protein is CASSSTLAGGNQETQYF. CDR3 DNA sequence: TGTGCCAGCAGTTCCACCCTAGCGGGAGGGAACCAAGAGACCCAGTACTTC.

The rearrangement joins TRBV27 to TRBJ2-1, with 14 positions matching TRBD2. Trimming removed 1 base from V and 5 bases from J; junction bases left unmatched: 4. The CDR3 runs 17 residues. Germline CDR1 is MNHEY and CDR2 is SMNVEV (reference sequence). The CDR3, as DNA: TGTGCCAGCAGTTTATTGGGGACTAGCGGGAGACACAATGAGCAGTTCTTC. Protein product: CASSLLGTSGRHNEQFF.